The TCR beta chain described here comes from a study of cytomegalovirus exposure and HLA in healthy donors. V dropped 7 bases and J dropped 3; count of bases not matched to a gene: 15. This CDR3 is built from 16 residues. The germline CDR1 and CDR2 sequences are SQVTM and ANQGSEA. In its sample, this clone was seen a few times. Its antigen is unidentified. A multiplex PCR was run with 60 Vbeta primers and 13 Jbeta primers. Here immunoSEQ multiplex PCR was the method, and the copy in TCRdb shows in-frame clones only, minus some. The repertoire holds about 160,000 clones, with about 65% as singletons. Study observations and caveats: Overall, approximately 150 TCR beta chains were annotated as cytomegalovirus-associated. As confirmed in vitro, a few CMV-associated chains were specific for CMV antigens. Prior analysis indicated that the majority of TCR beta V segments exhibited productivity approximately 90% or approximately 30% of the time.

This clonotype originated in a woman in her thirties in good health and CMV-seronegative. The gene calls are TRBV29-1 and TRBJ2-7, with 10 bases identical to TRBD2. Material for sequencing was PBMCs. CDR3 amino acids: CSAMLYRASGGYEQYF. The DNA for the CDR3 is TGCAGCGCCATGTTGTATCGGGCTAGCGGGGGCTACGAGCAGTACTTC.